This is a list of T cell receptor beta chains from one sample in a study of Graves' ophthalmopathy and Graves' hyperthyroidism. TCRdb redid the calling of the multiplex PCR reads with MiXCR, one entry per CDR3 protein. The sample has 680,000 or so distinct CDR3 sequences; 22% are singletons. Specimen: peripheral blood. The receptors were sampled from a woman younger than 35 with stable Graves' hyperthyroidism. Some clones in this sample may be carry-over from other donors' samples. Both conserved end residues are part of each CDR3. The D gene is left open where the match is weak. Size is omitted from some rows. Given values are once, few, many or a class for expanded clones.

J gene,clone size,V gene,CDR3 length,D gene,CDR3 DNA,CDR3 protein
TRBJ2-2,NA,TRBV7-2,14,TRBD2,TGTGCCAGCAGTAGCGGGGGGGCGCCCGGGGAGCTGTTTTTT,CASSSGGAPGELFF
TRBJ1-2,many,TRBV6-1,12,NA,TGTGCCAGCAGTGGCGACAGTTATGGCTACACCTTC,CASSGDSYGYTF
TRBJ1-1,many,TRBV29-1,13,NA,TGCAGCCCCGGCACCATTTTGGACACTGAAGCTTTCTTT,CSPGTILDTEAFF
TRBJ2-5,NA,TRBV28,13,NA,TGTGCCAGCAGTTCACAGCTCTGGGAGACCCAGTACTTC,CASSSQLWETQYF
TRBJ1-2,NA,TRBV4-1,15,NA,TGCGCCAGCAGCCACGGAGGGAAAGGAGGCTATGGCTACACCTTC,CASSHGGKGGYGYTF
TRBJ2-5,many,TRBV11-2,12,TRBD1,TGTGCCAGCAGCTATCGAGGGGGCACCCAGTACTTC,CASSYRGGTQYF
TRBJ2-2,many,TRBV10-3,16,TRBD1,TGTGCCATCAGACCCGACGACAGGGGCGACACCGGGGAGCTGTTTTTT,CAIRPDDRGDTGELFF
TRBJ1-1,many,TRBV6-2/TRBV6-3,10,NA,TGTGCCAGCAGTGCCGATGAAGCTTTCTTT,CASSADEAFF
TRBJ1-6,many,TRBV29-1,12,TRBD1,TGCAGCGTCCAGGGGGAGGGTTCACCCCTCCACTTT,CSVQGEGSPLHF
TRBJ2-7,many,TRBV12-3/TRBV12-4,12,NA,TGTGCCAGCAGCTTCGGGGCATACGAGCAGTACTTC,CASSFGAYEQYF
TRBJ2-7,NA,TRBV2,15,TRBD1,TGTGCCAGCAGTGAATTGGGGACAGGGTCCTACGAGCAGTACTTC,CASSELGTGSYEQYF
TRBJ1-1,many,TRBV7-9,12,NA,TGTGCCAGCAGCTTAAGCAGGAATGAAGCTTTCTTT,CASSLSRNEAFF
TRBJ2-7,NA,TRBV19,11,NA,TGTGCCAGTAGTAAGGGGGTTGAGCAGTACTTC,CASSKGVEQYF
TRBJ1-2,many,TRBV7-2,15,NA,TGTGCCAGCAGCTTAGTAGGGCCGTCGGACTATGGCTACACCTTC,CASSLVGPSDYGYTF
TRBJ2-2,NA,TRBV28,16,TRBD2,TGTGCCAGCAGCCCTGCTAGCGGGAGGGGGACCGGGGAGCTGTTTTTT,CASSPASGRGTGELFF
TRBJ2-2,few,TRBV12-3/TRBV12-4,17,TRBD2,TGTGCCAGCCGGCACCTAGCGGGAGGGCCAAACACCGGGGAGCTGTTTTTT,CASRHLAGGPNTGELFF
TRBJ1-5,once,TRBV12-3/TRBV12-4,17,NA,TGTGCCAGCAGTTTACTGGCAGGTTTGGAGAGCAATCAGCCCCAGCATTTT,CASSLLAGLESNQPQHF
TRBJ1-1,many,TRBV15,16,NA,TGTGCCACCAGCAGAGATCTGTTCCAGGGTAACACTGAAGCTTTCTTT,CATSRDLFQGNTEAFF
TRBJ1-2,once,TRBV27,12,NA,TGTGCCAGCAGTCCACAGGGTTATGGCTACATCTTC,CASSPQGYGYIF
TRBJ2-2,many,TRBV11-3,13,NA,TGTGCCAGCAGCTTAGGAGTTACCGGGGAGCTGTTTTTT,CASSLGVTGELFF
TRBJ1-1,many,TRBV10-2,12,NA,TGCGCCAGCAGCCCTACGATCACTGAAGCTTTCTTT,CASSPTITEAFF
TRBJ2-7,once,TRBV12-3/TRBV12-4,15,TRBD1,TGTGCCAGCAGTCTAAGGGACAGCCCGGCCTACGAGCAGTACTTC,CASSLRDSPAYEQYF
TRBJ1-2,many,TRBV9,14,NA,TGTGCCAGCAGCGTAGAGCCCAGCAGCTATGGCTACACCTTC,CASSVEPSSYGYTF
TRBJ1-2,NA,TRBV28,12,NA,TGTGCCAGCGGGCAAAGCCTCCATGGCTACACCTTC,CASGQSLHGYTF
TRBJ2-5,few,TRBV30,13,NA,TGTGCCTGGAACAGGGGAGGTGGAGAGACCCAGTACTTC,CAWNRGGGETQYF
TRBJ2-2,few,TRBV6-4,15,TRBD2,TGTGCCAGCAGTCGACTAGCTACTACGCTAGGGGAGCTGTTTTTT,CASSRLATTLGELFF
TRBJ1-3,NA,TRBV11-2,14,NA,TGTGCCAGCAGCCTAAAGATAGGTGGAAGCACCATATATTTT,CASSLKIGGSTIYF
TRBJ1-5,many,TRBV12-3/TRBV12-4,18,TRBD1,TGTGCCAGCAGCACCGACAGGGGACGGGGTGTTAGCAATCAGCCCCAGCATTTT,CASSTDRGRGVSNQPQHF
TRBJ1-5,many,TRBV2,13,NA,TGTGCCAGCAGGGCGGGGGGCAATCAGCCCCAGCATTTT,CASRAGGNQPQHF
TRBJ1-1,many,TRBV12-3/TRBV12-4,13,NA,TGTGCCAGCAGTTTAGGCTCCCCCACTGAAGCTTTCTTT,CASSLGSPTEAFF
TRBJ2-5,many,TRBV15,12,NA,TGTGCCACCAGCGGCTTCCTAGAGACCCAGTACTTC,CATSGFLETQYF
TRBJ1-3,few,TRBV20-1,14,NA,TGCAGTGCTAGGCCCGGCCCCTCTGGAAACACCATATATTTT,CSARPGPSGNTIYF
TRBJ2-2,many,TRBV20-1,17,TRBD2,TGCAGTGCTAGAGAGCGGGGACTAGCGGAGAAGGGCGGGGAGCTGTTTTTT,CSARERGLAEKGGELFF
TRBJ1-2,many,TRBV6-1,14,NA,TGTGCCAGCAGTGAAGCGATGGGGGGGTCGGGCTACACCTTC,CASSEAMGGSGYTF
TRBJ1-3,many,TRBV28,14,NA,TGTGCCAGCAGAGACAGTTTCTCTGGAAACACCATATATTTT,CASRDSFSGNTIYF
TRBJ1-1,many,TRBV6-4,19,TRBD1,TGTGCCAGCAGCACTCCCCACTGGGACAGTCCAAGAATGAACACTGAAGCTTTCTTT,CASSTPHWDSPRMNTEAFF